Listed below are T cell receptor beta chains from one sample, sequenced in a study of cytomegalovirus exposure and HLA in healthy donors. Here immunoSEQ multiplex PCR was the method, and the copy in TCRdb shows in-frame clones only, minus some. The sample holds some 90,000 clones, 60% to 75% seen once. Sequencing input: PBMCs. All receptors come from a woman in her 70s in good health and CMV-seropositive. Each CDR3 is given with its conserved first and last residue. A D gene is named only where the DNA matches it firmly. Size tells how often a clone was seen (once, few, many) or the class of an expanded clone, and some rows leave it out.

clone_size | j_call | d_call | v_call | cdr3_aa | cdr3_nt
NA | TRBJ2-1 | TRBD2 | TRBV5-1 | CASSPGLAGPYNEQFF | TGCGCCAGCAGCCCGGGACTAGCGGGTCCCTACAATGAGCAGTTCTTC
NA | TRBJ2-1 | NA | TRBV28 | CASSLPDPRGAYNEQFF | TGTGCCAGCAGCTTACCTGACCCTCGCGGGGCCTACAATGAGCAGTTCTTC
NA | TRBJ2-3 | NA | TRBV19 | CASSWYPGLADTQYF | TGTGCCAGTAGTTGGTACCCAGGGCTCGCAGATACGCAGTATTTT
NA | TRBJ2-7 | NA | TRBV7-8 | CASSSSSVSSYEQYF | TGTGCCAGCAGCTCTTCTAGCGTGAGCTCCTACGAGCAGTACTTC
NA | TRBJ2-1 | TRBD2 | TRBV7-2 | CASSSYLAGGGNEQFF | TGTGCCAGCAGCTCCTACCTAGCGGGGGGCGGGAATGAGCAGTTCTTC
NA | TRBJ2-5 | TRBD2 | TRBV9 | CASSPGTSGRAGWETQYF | TGTGCCAGCAGCCCTGGGACTAGCGGGAGGGCCGGTTGGGAGACCCAGTACTTC
NA | TRBJ2-7 | NA | TRBV5-1 | CASSLEPGGTVGYEQYF | TGCGCCAGCAGCTTGGAACCGGGAGGGACAGTGGGATACGAGCAGTACTTC
NA | TRBJ2-7 | NA | TRBV10-1 | CASSESTGNYEQYF | TGCGCCAGCAGTGAGTCGACGGGAAACTACGAGCAGTACTTC
NA | TRBJ2-7 | NA | TRBV27 | CASRYRGVGGGPYEQYF | TGTGCCAGCAGGTACCGGGGGGTGGGAGGGGGACCCTACGAGCAGTACTTC
NA | TRBJ2-3 | TRBD1 | TRBV4-3 | CASSQEGGRGTDTQYF | TGCGCCAGCAGCCAAGAAGGCGGCAGGGGGACAGATACGCAGTATTTT
NA | TRBJ1-4 | NA | TRBV27 | CASSLIPGRLNEKLFF | TGTGCCAGCAGTTTAATCCCAGGGCGCTTAAATGAAAAACTGTTTTTT
NA | TRBJ2-7 | TRBD1 | TRBV5-4 | CASSPTSYRGGEQYF | TGTGCCAGCAGCCCCACATCGTACAGGGGTGGGGAGCAGTACTTC
once | TRBJ2-5 | TRBD2 | TRBV5-5 | CASSGSGGQETQYF | TGTGCCAGCAGCGGTAGCGGGGGACAAGAGACCCAGTACTTC
NA | TRBJ2-7 | TRBD2 | TRBV7-2 | CASSYNSGGAYEQYF | TGTGCCAGCAGCTACAATAGCGGGGGGGCCTACGAGCAGTACTTC
NA | TRBJ2-5 | TRBD1 | TRBV2 | CATGPTGVFETQYF | TGTGCCACCGGCCCCACAGGGGTATTCGAGACCCAGTACTTC
medium-sized | TRBJ2-6 | NA | TRBV27 | CASSPSGVPGANVLTF | TGTGCCAGCAGTCCCTCGGGGGTCCCTGGGGCCAACGTCCTGACTTTC
NA | TRBJ2-1 | NA | TRBV7-8 | CASSFDRQHYNEQFF | TGTGCCAGCAGCTTCGACAGACAACATTACAATGAGCAGTTCTTC
NA | TRBJ1-2 | NA | TRBV28 | CASTIDTGYGYTF | TGTGCCAGCACCATCGACACCGGCTATGGCTACACCTTC
few | TRBJ2-7 | NA | TRBV27 | CASSLSRPTYEQYF | TGTGCCAGCAGTTTATCGAGGCCCACCTACGAGCAGTACTTC
NA | TRBJ1-1 | NA | TRBV5-1 | CASSTGIWTEAFF | TGCGCCAGCAGCACCGGTATTTGGACTGAAGCTTTCTTT
few | TRBJ2-7 | NA | TRBV30 | CAWNAGGGYQYF | TGTGCCTGGAATGCAGGCGGCGGGTATCAGTACTTC
NA | TRBJ2-7 | NA | TRBV28 | CASSLPGQLKGYEQYF | TGTGCCAGCAGTTTACCCGGACAGCTAAAGGGCTACGAGCAGTACTTC
NA | TRBJ1-3 | NA | TRBV5-1 | CASSLAGNTIYF | TGCGCCAGCAGCTTGGCAGGAAACACCATATATTTT
few | TRBJ2-6 | TRBD2 | TRBV5-4 | CASSPGLAGVGSGANVLTF | TGTGCCAGCAGCCCGGGACTAGCGGGAGTGGGCTCTGGGGCCAACGTCCTGACTTTC
NA | TRBJ2-2 | NA | TRBV5-1 | CASSLGGTANTGELFF | TGCGCCAGCAGCTTGGGTGGTACTGCGAACACCGGGGAGCTGTTTTTT
NA | TRBJ2-7 | TRBD2 | TRBV7-6 | CASSLGGGDGGYEQYF | TGTGCCAGCAGCTTAGGGGGAGGGGATGGGGGCTACGAGCAGTACTTC
NA | TRBJ2-5 | NA | TRBV4-3 | CASSQGTGRGTQYF | TGCGCCAGCAGCCAGGGGACTGGCCGGGGGACCCAGTACTTC
NA | TRBJ2-5 | NA | TRBV6-1 | CASGGIGPETQYF | TGTGCCAGCGGAGGGATTGGCCCAGAGACCCAGTACTTC
NA | TRBJ2-3 | NA | TRBV28 | CASTTPRVRLPPSTDTQYF | TGTGCCAGCACCACCCCGAGGGTGAGACTCCCCCCTAGCACAGATACGCAGTATTTT
few | TRBJ1-4 | NA | TRBV9 | CASSVAAGANEKLFF | TGTGCCAGCAGCGTAGCGGCAGGGGCCAATGAAAAACTGTTTTTT
NA | TRBJ1-2 | NA | TRBV5-4 | CASSFSRQAVANYGYTF | TGTGCCAGCAGCTTCTCTAGACAGGCGGTAGCTAACTATGGCTACACCTTC
NA | TRBJ2-2 | TRBD1 | TRBV19 | CASGDPKRTGTNGELFF | TGTGCCAGCGGGGACCCGAAACGGACAGGGACCAACGGGGAGCTGTTTTTT
NA | TRBJ2-1 | TRBD2 | TRBV10-1 | CASSESLGTSGLNEQFF | TGCGCCAGCAGTGAGTCCCTCGGGACTAGCGGGTTAAATGAGCAGTTCTTC
NA | TRBJ2-7 | NA | TRBV4-3 | CASSQTSGTGEQYF | TGCGCCAGCAGCCAAACATCGGGAACGGGCGAGCAGTACTTC
few | TRBJ2-7 | NA | TRBV6-6 | CASSTRTVPGEQYF | TGTGCCAGCAGTACCCGGACAGTCCCTGGCGAGCAGTACTTC
NA | TRBJ2-3 | TRBD2 | TRBV10-2 | CASNSGRTDTQYF | TGCGCCAGCAATAGCGGGAGGACAGATACGCAGTATTTT
NA | TRBJ2-7 | NA | TRBV4-3 | CASSQGGRGPTRSYEQYF | TGCGCCAGCAGCCAAGGTGGCAGGGGTCCTACCCGCTCCTACGAGCAGTACTTC
NA | TRBJ2-2 | TRBD2 | TRBV9 | CASSVDRRTSANTGELFF | TGTGCCAGCAGCGTAGATAGAAGGACTAGCGCAAACACCGGGGAGCTGTTTTTT
NA | TRBJ2-7 | TRBD1 | TRBV10-3 | CAIRDRVYEQYF | TGTGCCATCAGGGACAGGGTCTACGAGCAGTACTTC
NA | TRBJ1-1 | TRBD1 | TRBV10-1 | CASSSTGVATEAFF | TGCGCCAGCAGTTCGACAGGGGTGGCCACTGAAGCTTTCTTT
few | TRBJ1-3 | TRBD1 | TRBV28 | CASRGQGREGNTIYF | TGTGCCAGCAGGGGACAGGGGCGAGAGGGAAACACCATATATTTT
NA | TRBJ2-1 | TRBD1 | TRBV18 | CASSPQTGTSYNEQFF | TGTGCCAGCTCACCCCAGACAGGGACCTCCTACAATGAGCAGTTCTTC